These 7 T cell receptor beta chains came from one sample sequenced in a study of CD8+CD57+ T cells in acquired aplastic anemia. Patients included in sequencing had previously demonstrated CD8+CD57+ cell expansion by flow cytometry. Investigators profiled TCR beta VDJ and CDR3 from genomic DNA template. TCRdb re-called the reads with MiXCR, one entry per CDR3 protein. Of 150,000 or so distinct CDR3 sequences listed, about 52% are singletons. Input material: sorted CD4+, CD8+, or CD8+CD57+ T cells (not recorded which) from PBMCs. These receptor sequences come from a human donor with aplastic anemia.

J is TRBJ1-3 and V is TRBV19, with a weak D call TRBD1 (5 bases). V dropped 7 bases and J dropped 3 bases, with 10 bases sitting between them. Germline lookup yields CDR1 LNHDA and CDR2 SQIVND (reference sequence). The CDR3 loop spans 13 amino acids. The CDR3: CASITGGGNTIYF. CDR3 nucleotide sequence: TGTGCCAGTATCACAGGTGGTGGAAACACCATATATTTT.

A single count supports this clonotype. The genes are TRBV20-1 and TRBJ1-6, with 12 bases matching TRBD1. The CDR3 contains 15 residues. V lost 3 bases and J lost 9; bases outside the gene matches: 6. Germline CDR1 and CDR2: DFQATT and SNEGSKA (reference sequence). The CDR3 protein is CSARGDRGLGSPLHF. CDR3 DNA: TGCAGTGCTAGGGGGGACAGGGGGCTAGGTTCACCCCTCCACTTT.

This clonotype was seen at least ten times. The CDR3 nucleotides read TGTGCCAGCAGCTTGGGCCAGGCTCTCTCCTACGAGCAGTACTTC. Its protein product is CASSLGQALSYEQYF. V gene TRBV5-5 combines with J gene TRBJ2-7; unclear D gene. Germline CDR1 and CDR2: SGHKS and YYEKEE (reference sequence). With 0 bases removed from V and 0 bases from J, the gap between germline ends came to 10 bases. This CDR3 is built from 15 residues.

The V gene is TRBV29-1, the J gene TRBJ1-2; maybe TRBD1 (6 bases). Germline V gene data show CDR1 as SQVTM and CDR2 as ANQGSEA. Trimming took 4 bases from V and 6 from J, leaving 12 bases between them. CDR3 size: 12 residues. Here the CDR3 DNA reads TGCAGCGTTGCGGAACAGGGAAATGGCTACACCTTC. Residues: CSVAEQGNGYTF.

The V call is TRBV2, the J call TRBJ2-7; D possibly uses TRBD1 or TRBD2 (5 bases each). This CDR3 has 15 residues. Germline V gene lookup returns CDR1 SNHLY and CDR2 FYNNEI. V was cut by 8 bases and J by 2 bases, with 19 bases left in between. The CDR3, as DNA: TGTGCCAGCGACTTATCCGGGACGGTCACCTACGAGCAGTACTTC. The encoded protein is CASDLSGTVTYEQYF.

A note on this clonotype: A single base separates this from a much larger clone, so it may be a read error. The V gene is TRBV7-6, the J gene TRBJ2-1; tentatively, D is TRBD2 (5 bases). The CDR3 is 14 amino acids. The germline V gene has CDR1 SGHVS and CDR2 FNYEAQ. CDR3 sequence reads: CASSPQADYSEQFF. The CDR3 bases are TGTGCCAGCAGCCCTCAGGCAGACTACAGTGAGCAGTTCTTC.

The table lists this clonotype with many counts. This chain links TRBV20-1 with TRBJ1-1; no clear D gene. Germline CDR1 is DFQATT and CDR2 is SNEGSKA (reference sequence). Trimming removed 5 bases at V and 1 base at J, with 8 bases between. The CDR3 contains 12 residues. CDR3 nucleotides: TGCAGTGCTGTAACGGCGAACACTGAAGCTTTCTTT. Translated, it gives CSAVTANTEAFF.